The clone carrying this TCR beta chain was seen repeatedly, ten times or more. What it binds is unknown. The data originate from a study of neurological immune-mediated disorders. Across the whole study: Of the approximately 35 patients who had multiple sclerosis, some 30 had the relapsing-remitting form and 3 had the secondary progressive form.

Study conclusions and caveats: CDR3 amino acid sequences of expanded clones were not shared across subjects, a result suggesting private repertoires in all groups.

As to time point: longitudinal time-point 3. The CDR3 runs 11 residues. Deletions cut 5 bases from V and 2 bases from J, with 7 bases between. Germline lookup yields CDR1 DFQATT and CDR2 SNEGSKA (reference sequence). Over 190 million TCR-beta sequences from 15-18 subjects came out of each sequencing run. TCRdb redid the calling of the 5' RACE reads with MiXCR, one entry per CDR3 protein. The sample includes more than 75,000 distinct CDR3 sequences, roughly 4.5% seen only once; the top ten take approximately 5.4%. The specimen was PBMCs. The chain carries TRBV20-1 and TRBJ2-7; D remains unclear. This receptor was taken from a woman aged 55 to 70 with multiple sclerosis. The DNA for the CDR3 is TGCAGTGCTCTTGAGGCCTACGAGCAGTACTTC. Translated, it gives CSALEAYEQYF.